This note documents a single TCR beta chain sequence. Its antigen is currently unknown. Germline CDR1 is SNHLY and CDR2 is FYNNEI. The V gene end was trimmed by 8 bases and the J gene end by 8 bases; junction bases not matched to a gene: 8. CDR3 length: 14 amino acids. There were likely unrecorded immune exposures, though donors were nominally healthy when sampled. This sample is drawn from a study of cytomegalovirus exposure and HLA in healthy donors. The PCR employed 60 Vbeta primers together with 13 Jbeta primers. TCRdb's copy holds only in-frame clones and misses some; the assay was immunoSEQ multiplex PCR. The repertoire holds over 150,000 clones, with roughly 80% as singletons. Study observations and caveats: Cytomegalovirus status was reportedly diagnosed by the classifier with high sensitivity and specificity. It was confirmed in vitro that three of the CMV-associated chains were specific for CMV antigens.

This receptor was identified in a man aged 18-30 years in good health and CMV-seropositive. The material sequenced was PBMCs. The chain has TRBV2 and TRBJ1-5; TRBD1 matches at 11 bases. The CDR3 is CASHKDRGLEPQHF. For the CDR3, the DNA is TGTGCCAGCCACAAGGACAGGGGGCTGGAGCCCCAGCATTTT.